The 28 T cell receptor beta chains below were found in one sample sequenced in a study of blood T cells in healthy people across ages. Combining a sample-barcoded 5' primer with a J-beta primer mix, a second PCR ran for about 6 to 11 cycles. TCRdb ran MiXCR on the 5' RACE reads and lists one entry per CDR3 protein. The data contain roughly 860,000 distinct CDR3 sequences, around 62% of them singletons. The sequencing sample was made of blood. These receptors were obtained from a young man in good health.

In its sample, this clonotype was seen a few times. The V call is TRBV7-9, the J call TRBJ1-5; D possibly corresponds to TRBD1 (6 bases). The CDR3 consists of 15 residues. The germline V gene encodes CDR1 SEHNR and CDR2 FQNEAQ (reference sequence). The V and J ends lost 1 base and 2 bases respectively, with 9 bases between them. The CDR3 loop reads CASSLGWTGNQPQHF. The CDR3 DNA reads TGTGCCAGCAGCTTAGGGTGGACAGGCAATCAGCCCCAGCATTTT. The entire variable domain, with the rest obtained from reference TRBV7-9 and TRBJ1-5, is as follows: DTGVSQNPRHKITKRGQNVTFRCDPISEHNRLYWYRQTLGQGPEFLTYFQNEAQLEKSRLLSDRFSAERPKGSFSTLEIQRTEQGDSAMYLCASSLGWTGNQPQHFGDGTRLSIL.

The chain joins TRBV7-2 to TRBJ2-1; D is undetermined. Germline V gene sequence: CDR1 SGHTA, CDR2 FQGNSA. Trimming cost V 7 bases and J 6 bases, with 22 bases left between them. The CDR3 is 16 residues long. CDR3 DNA sequence: TGTGCCAGCACCCTGTTTACTGATTTCTCGGTCAATGAGCAGTTCTTC. Translation: CASTLFTDFSVNEQFF.

This clonotype turned up a few times. CDR3 DNA sequence: TGTGCCAGCAGCCCCGGAGGGACCGCCGGGGGCTACACCTTC. As protein: CASSPGGTAGGYTF. The chain is built from TRBV28 and TRBJ1-2; possibly TRBD1 for D (5 bases). The CDR3 is 14 residues long. Germline values: CDR1 MDHEN, CDR2 SYDVKM. Trimming left V 6 bases short and J 8 bases short, with 19 bases between.

V is TRBV7-2 and J is TRBJ2-5, with 7 bases fitting TRBD1. V was pared by 5 bases and J by 5 bases, with 14 bases of the junction left unmatched. The CDR3 extends over 16 amino acids. CDR1 SGHTA and CDR2 FQGNSA come from the germline V gene. The CDR3 loop reads CASSPTGTDMRETQYF. In DNA form, the CDR3 reads TGTGCCAGCAGCCCGACCGGGACAGATATGAGGGAGACCCAGTACTTC.

This chain joins TRBV6-2 or TRBV6-3 and TRBJ2-3, with unresolved D. The V gene lost 3 bases and the J gene lost 2 bases, with 9 bases spanning the gap. The CDR3 is 14 residues long. Germline V gene data show CDR1 as MNHEY and CDR2 as SVGEGT. CDR3 bases: TGTGCCAGCAGTTATATCCAGAACACAGATACGCAGTATTTT. It is translated as CASSYIQNTDTQYF.

DNA for the CDR3: TGTGCCAGCAGCTCCTCGCGGAGCGCTAACACCGGGGAGCTGTTTTTT. Protein: CASSSSRSANTGELFF. This chain joins TRBV7-3 and TRBJ2-2; unclear D gene. Germline-derived CDR1 and CDR2 are SGHTA and FQGTGA. The CDR3 loop spans 16 amino acids. V lost 4 bases and J 2 bases, leaving 14 bases between the germline ends.

There are many counts of this clonotype. The CDR3 loop is CASSPGTSGGYEQYF. Written as DNA, the CDR3 is TGTGCCAGCAGCCCGGGGACTAGCGGGGGCTACGAGCAGTACTTC. This chain links TRBV12-3 or TRBV12-4 with TRBJ2-7; 14 bases align to TRBD2. J gave up 3 bases and V 6 bases, and 4 bases lay outside the gene matches. The CDR3 spans 15 residues.

This clonotype occurred once. The chain links TRBV5-1 to TRBJ1-4, with TRBD1 as a possible D gene (5 bases). The CDR3 extends over 14 amino acids. Germline V CDR1 and CDR2: SGHRS, YFSETQ. The V gene lost 1 base and the J gene lost 4 bases, with 8 bases spanning the gap. In DNA form, the CDR3 reads TGCGCCAGCAGCTTGTCGGGGCGTAATGAAAAACTGTTTTTT. This encodes CASSLSGRNEKLFF.

This clonotype showed up just a few times. This chain connects TRBV7-2 to TRBJ2-1; possible D gene TRBD1, 6 bases. With 4 bases removed from V and 2 bases from J, the gap between germline ends came to 12 bases. The length of the CDR3 is 15 residues. Germline V gene data show CDR1 as SGHTA and CDR2 as FQGNSA. CDR3 sequence: CASSSMRDTYNEQFF. The CDR3 coding sequence is TGTGCCAGCAGCTCGATGAGGGACACCTACAATGAGCAGTTCTTC.

The chain couples TRBV7-6 to TRBJ2-4; 9 positions match TRBD1. The CDR3 is 14 residues long. Trimming took 5 bases from V and 8 from J; bases not matched to a gene: 7. Germline-derived CDR1 and CDR2 are SGHVS and FNYEAQ. The CDR3 DNA sequence: TGTGCCAGCAGCCCCCGGGACAGGGATTACATTCAGTACTTC. This translates into CASSPRDRDYIQYF.

The chain combines TRBV10-3 with TRBJ2-6; unclear D gene. The CDR3 is made up of 18 amino acids. Germline CDR1 reads ENHRY; CDR2 reads SYGVKD. The V end was cut by 4 bases, the J end by 0 bases, with 16 bases between. CDR3 residues: CAISGGSVPLSGANVLTF. The CDR3, as DNA: TGTGCCATCAGTGGAGGAAGCGTCCCACTCTCTGGGGCCAACGTCCTGACTTTC.

The chain joins TRBV13 to TRBJ2-2; D perhaps matches TRBD1 (5 bases). Germline values: CDR1 PRHDT, CDR2 FYEKMQ (reference sequence). The CDR3 has 11 residues. V dropped 7 bases and J dropped 8 bases, with 8 bases sitting between them. CDR3: CASKGWGELFF. The CDR3 DNA reads TGTGCCAGCAAGGGGTGGGGGGAGCTGTTTTTT. Complete variable domain (other parts from reference TRBV13 and TRBJ2-2): AAGVIQSPRHLIKEKRETATLKCYPIPRHDTVYWYQQGPGQDPQFLISFYEKMQSDKGSIPDRFSAQQFSDYHSELNMSSLELGDSALYFCASKGWGELFFGEGSRLTVL.

The chain uses TRBV6-5 and TRBJ2-5; D assignment may be TRBD1 or TRBD2 (5 bases each). Germline V gene sequence: CDR1 MNHEY, CDR2 SVGAGI. Trimming left V 10 bases short and J 3 bases short, with 12 bases between. This CDR3 contains 12 residues. CDR3 sequence: CATGDHEETQYF. The CDR3, as DNA: TGTGCCACCGGGGACCACGAAGAGACCCAGTACTTC.

J is TRBJ2-1 and V is TRBV3-1, with D hard to call. The CDR3 totals 14 residues. Germline CDR1 and CDR2: LGHDT and YNNKEL (reference sequence). Trimming left V 4 bases short and J 9 bases short, with 16 bases between. CDR3 protein: CASSLDKGPIEQFF. The CDR3 bases are TGTGCCAGCAGCCTTGACAAGGGCCCGATTGAGCAGTTCTTC.

This clonotype was observed a handful of times. One end of the junction varies from germline; a read error may be responsible. This rearrangement joins TRBV7-2 to TRBJ1-1; a weak D match, TRBD1 (5 bases). Germline values: CDR1 SGHTA, CDR2 FQGNSA. There are 16 residues in the CDR3. CDR3 nucleotides: TGTGCCTGCAGCAGCCAGGGACGGAGCCCGAACACTGAAGCTTTCTTT. Protein sequence: CACSSQGRSPNTEAFF.

This clonotype was counted only a few times. CDR3 amino acids: CASSYLEKETQYF. CDR3 nucleotides: TGTGCCAGCAGTTACCTGGAAAAAGAGACCCAGTACTTC. The rearrangement links TRBV6-2 or TRBV6-3 to TRBJ2-5; D gene ambiguous. There are 13 residues in the CDR3. Trimming shortened V by 2 bases and J by 3 bases, and 7 bases separated the two germline ends. Looked up from germline, CDR1 is MNHEY and CDR2 is SVGEGT.

This sequence joins TRBV7-9 and TRBJ1-5, with 8 bases identical to TRBD1. V was pared by 4 bases and J by 5 bases, with 7 bases of the junction left unmatched. This CDR3 is 15 amino acids long. Germline loops: CDR1 SEHNR, CDR2 FQNEAQ (reference sequence). The CDR3 here is CASSYGTGSHQPQHF. CDR3 bases: TGTGCCAGCAGCTATGGGACAGGATCTCATCAGCCCCAGCATTTT.

This clonotype was observed a handful of times. The rearrangement links TRBV4-3 to TRBJ2-1; 12 positions match TRBD1. The CDR3 runs 15 residues. Germline trimming cut 3 bases from V and 8 bases from J; bases unmatched to any gene: 5. From germline, CDR1 is LGHNA and CDR2 YSLEER. CDR3 DNA sequence: TGCGCCAGCAGCCATTTCGGGACAGGGGGCCATGAGCAGTTCTTC. Translation gives CASSHFGTGGHEQFF.

This sequence joins TRBV6-2 or TRBV6-3 and TRBJ2-7; 7 bases line up with TRBD1. The trim removed 4 bases at V and 3 bases at J, leaving 12 bases unmatched. Germline V gene data show CDR1 as MNHEY and CDR2 as SVGEGT. The CDR3 contains 16 residues. CDR3 nucleotides: TGTGCCAGCAGTTTTCCTGGGGCAGGGGGAAACTACGAGCAGTACTTC. This gives the protein CASSFPGAGGNYEQYF.

The rearrangement joins TRBV11-3 to TRBJ2-3; 8 nucleotides line up with TRBD2. The CDR3 covers 16 residues. CDR1 and CDR2 (germline): SGHNT, YENEEA. V lost 0 bases and J lost 5; bases outside the gene matches: 7. DNA for the CDR3: TGTGCCAGCAGCTTAGAGCCGGGCGCGGGAGGAGATACGCAGTATTTT. As protein: CASSLEPGAGGDTQYF.

The rearrangement joins TRBV18 to TRBJ1-5, with 7 bases lining up with TRBD1. V gave up 6 bases and J gave up 4 bases; unmatched junction bases: 15. The CDR3 consists of 17 residues. Germline CDR1 and CDR2: KGHSH and LQKENI. This CDR3 reads CASSQRGQAVGNQPQHF. The CDR3, as DNA: TGTGCCAGCTCGCAAAGGGGGCAGGCGGTGGGGAATCAGCCCCAGCATTTT. The entire variable domain, with the rest obtained from reference TRBV18 and TRBJ1-5, is as follows: NAGVMQNPRHLVRRRGQEARLRCSPMKGHSHVYWYRQLPEEGLKFMVYLQKENIIDESGMPKERFSAEFPKEGPSILRIQQVVRGDSAAYFCASSQRGQAVGNQPQHFGDGTRLSIL.

This chain connects TRBV2 to TRBJ2-1; 8 nucleotides match TRBD2. V was clipped by 8 bases and J by 1 base; unmatched bases: 10. The CDR3 sequence is 16 residues long. Germline CDR1 SNHLY, CDR2 FYNNEI. The CDR3 DNA follows: TGTGCCAGCCGCACCACGCGGGGGGTTTCCTACAATGAGCAGTTCTTC. Translated: CASRTTRGVSYNEQFF.

This clonotype was seen a handful of times. The V gene is TRBV7-9, the J gene TRBJ2-5, with 8 bases identical to TRBD1. Germline CDR1 is SEHNR and CDR2 is FQNEAQ (reference sequence). This CDR3 comprises 14 residues. V gave up 7 bases and J gave up 3 bases; unmatched junction bases: 7. CDR3 sequence reads: CASIPRGREETQYF. The DNA for the CDR3 is TGTGCCAGCATTCCCAGGGGGCGCGAAGAGACCCAGTACTTC. The full variable domain, its missing parts supplied by reference TRBV7-9 and TRBJ2-5, is DTGVSQNPRHKITKRGQNVTFRCDPISEHNRLYWYRQTLGQGPEFLTYFQNEAQLEKSRLLSDRFSAERPKGSFSTLEIQRTEQGDSAMYLCASIPRGREETQYFGPGTRLLVL.

This clonotype occurred a few times. The V gene is TRBV7-2, the J gene TRBJ2-6; D gene unclear. CDR1 is SGHTA, CDR2 FQGNSA, per germline. This CDR3 is 14 amino acids long. V lost 5 bases and J 4 bases, leaving 9 bases between the germline ends. The CDR3 sequence: CASSPQPGANVLTF. The CDR3 coding sequence is TGTGCCAGCAGCCCTCAGCCGGGGGCCAACGTCCTGACTTTC.

In this sample, this clonotype turned up a few times. The rearrangement links TRBV6-5 to TRBJ2-7; possible D gene TRBD1, 5 bases. V was shortened by 7 bases and J by 1 base, with 8 bases between the two germline ends. Per germline, CDR1 MNHEY and CDR2 SVGAGI. The CDR3 extends over 12 amino acids. The DNA for the CDR3 is TGTGCCAGCACCTCAGGGTCCTACGAGCAGTACTTC. The encoded protein is CASTSGSYEQYF.

This clonotype was detected only a few times. The genes are TRBV7-9 and TRBJ1-2; no reliable D call. This CDR3 has 11 amino acids. Germline V CDR1 and CDR2: SEHNR, FQNEAQ (reference sequence). V was pared by 4 bases and J by 8 bases, with 8 bases between. CDR3 sequence (DNA): TGTGCCAGCAGCTCCCCCGCAGGCTACACCTTC. It yields the protein CASSSPAGYTF. Full variable domain (outside the CDR3, taken from reference TRBV7-9 and TRBJ1-2): DTGVSQNPRHKITKRGQNVTFRCDPISEHNRLYWYRQTLGQGPEFLTYFQNEAQLEKSRLLSDRFSAERPKGSFSTLEIQRTEQGDSAMYLCASSSPAGYTFGSGTRLTVV.

Concerning this clonotype: Because it lacks the conserved phenylalanine or tryptophan at the end, this CDR3 is likely a read error. The chain joins TRBV15 to TRBJ2-5; D remains unclear. The CDR3 is 13 residues long. Germline V gene lookup returns CDR1 LNHNV and CDR2 YYDKDF (reference sequence). V shed 0 bases and J shed 4 bases, with 6 bases lying between them. In DNA, the CDR3 is TGTGCCACCAGCAGAGATCACGGAGAGACCCAGTACCTC. This sequence encodes CATSRDHGETQYL.

The J gene is TRBJ1-2, the V gene TRBV29-1, with 8 positions matching TRBD1. The V and J ends lost 0 bases and 5 bases, in that order; junction bases with no gene match: 5. CDR1 and CDR2 (germline): SQVTM, ANQGSEA. The length of the CDR3 is 14 residues. This chain's CDR3 is CSVEDRNRGYGYTF. The CDR3 DNA reads TGCAGCGTTGAAGACCGAAACAGGGGGTATGGCTACACCTTC.